Below are 12 T cell receptor beta chains sequenced from a single sample in a study of cytomegalovirus exposure and HLA in healthy donors. PCR used 60 Vbeta primers and 13 Jbeta primers. TCRdb's table, derived via immunoSEQ multiplex PCR, lists solely in-frame clones and lacks some. Of about 150,000 clones listed, about 73% are singletons. Sequencing used PBMCs. Source of these receptors: a woman aged 60-75 years in good health and CMV-seropositive.

A few counts support this clone. The rearrangement links TRBV29-1 to TRBJ2-7, with D possibly matching TRBD2 (5 bases). The germline CDR1 and CDR2 sequences are SQVTM and ANQGSEA. The CDR3 is 15 amino acids. V shed 7 bases and J shed 0 bases, with 19 bases lying between them. CDR3 nucleotides: TGCAGCGCTGTTGGAGCGGTCGCCTTCTCCTACGAGCAGTACTTC. Amino acid sequence: CSAVGAVAFSYEQYF.

This clone is categorized as medium-sized. The V call is TRBV7-9, the J call TRBJ2-2, with 8 bases that match TRBD2. Germline V gene sequence: CDR1 SEHNR, CDR2 FQNEAQ (reference sequence). The CDR3 is made up of 18 amino acids. Losses at the gene ends were 2 bases for V and 2 bases for J; bases not matched to a gene: 10. DNA for the CDR3: TGTGCCAGCAGCTTACCCCAGGGAAGCGGGAGTAACACCGGGGAGCTGTTTTTT. Protein sequence: CASSLPQGSGSNTGELFF.

In its sample, this clone was seen a few times. The chain is built from TRBV5-1 and TRBJ1-1, with 10 bases matching TRBD1. This CDR3 spans 14 amino acids. J gave up 6 bases and V 2 bases, and 4 bases lay outside the gene matches. CDR1 and CDR2 (germline): SGHRS, YFSETQ. CDR3 DNA: TGCGCCAGCAGCTTTGGGACAGGGGACGCTGAAGCTTTCTTT. This gives the protein CASSFGTGDAEAFF.

This clone was observed a few times. This chain connects TRBV7-2 to TRBJ1-1; 7 nucleotides line up with TRBD1. The germline V gene encodes CDR1 SGHTA and CDR2 FQGNSA. V dropped 5 bases and J dropped 0; count of bases not matched to a gene: 3. The CDR3 consists of 14 residues. For the CDR3, the DNA is TGTGCCAGCAGCCGACAGGGACTGAACACTGAAGCTTTCTTT. This translates into CASSRQGLNTEAFF.

This clone was counted a few times. Different DNA sequences within this sample yield the same CDR3. The CDR3 DNA sequence: TGTGCCAGCAGCGTAGGACAGGGAGGAGAGACCCAGTACTTC. Translation: CASSVGQGGETQYF. V is TRBV9 and J is TRBJ2-5, with D possibly being TRBD1 (7 bases). Between the trimmed V and J ends, which lost 0 bases and 4 bases, there was a span of 10 bases. The CDR3 is 14 amino acids. From germline, CDR1 is SGDLS and CDR2 YYNGEE.

This chain connects TRBV5-1 to TRBJ2-3, with a tentative D call TRBD2 (5 bases). The CDR3 sequence is 15 residues long. Germline CDR1 and CDR2: SGHRS and YFSETQ. Between the trimmed V and J ends, which lost 1 base and 2 bases, there was a span of 11 bases. The DNA for the CDR3 is TGCGCCAGCAGCTTGAACGACGGGAACACAGATACGCAGTATTTT. Translating it yields CASSLNDGNTDTQYF.

J is TRBJ2-7 and V is TRBV28, with 10 bases fitting TRBD2. Looked up from germline, CDR1 is MDHEN and CDR2 is SYDVKM. CDR3 size: 17 residues. V was pared by 5 bases and J by 1 base, with 11 bases of the junction left unmatched. This CDR3 reads CASSAPYGTSESYEQYF. The CDR3 nucleotides are TGTGCCAGCAGTGCTCCCTATGGGACTAGCGAATCCTACGAGCAGTACTTC.

The chain employs TRBV2 and TRBJ1-3; D gene ambiguous. Germline CDR1 SNHLY, CDR2 FYNNEI. CDR3 length: 17 residues. V lost 2 bases to trimming and J lost 0 bases, with 14 bases between them. The CDR3 DNA is TGTGCCAGCAGTGAAAAGTTTGGTAGTCACTCTGGAAACACCATATATTTT. It is translated as CASSEKFGSHSGNTIYF.

The chain carries TRBV5-1 and TRBJ1-3, with a possible D match to TRBD1 (6 bases). Germline lookup yields CDR1 SGHRS and CDR2 YFSETQ. The CDR3 has 15 residues. The ends were cut back, 0 bases at V and 1 base at J, with 8 bases in the middle. CDR3 residues: CASSLETGSGNTIYF. CDR3 nucleotides: TGCGCCAGCAGCTTGGAAACAGGGTCTGGAAACACCATATATTTT.

This clone has a handful of counts. The V gene is TRBV5-1, the J gene TRBJ2-2; D gene uncertain. This CDR3 spans 11 amino acids. Trimming pared 3 bases from V and 5 bases from J, leaving 2 bases between. Germline-derived CDR1 and CDR2 are SGHRS and YFSETQ. The CDR3 DNA follows: TGCGCCAGCAGCTCAACCGGGGAGCTGTTTTTT. It is translated as CASSSTGELFF.

V is TRBV28 and J is TRBJ1-2; 8 nucleotides agree with TRBD1. The germline V gene has CDR1 MDHEN and CDR2 SYDVKM. With 5 bases clipped from V and 5 bases from J, the junction kept 10 bases outside the gene matches. The CDR3 runs to 15 residues. CDR3 sequence: CASSPRGQGQYGYTF. DNA of the CDR3: TGTGCCAGCAGTCCAAGAGGACAGGGCCAATATGGCTACACCTTC.

The V gene is TRBV6-1, the J gene TRBJ1-5, with D perhaps matching TRBD1 (5 bases). This CDR3 contains 13 residues. In germline, CDR1 is MNHNS, CDR2 SASEGT. V dropped 7 bases and J dropped 9 bases, with 16 bases sitting between them. CDR3 bases: TGTGCCAGCATATTTAGTCAGGGTACGCCCCAGCATTTT. It specifies CASIFSQGTPQHF.